This T cell receptor beta chain derives from a study of Ad26.COV2.S vaccination and SARS-CoV-2 variants. The assay was immunoSEQ multiplex PCR, and TCRdb's table has in-frame clones only and misses some. This repertoire shows roughly 700,000 clones, roughly 90% found once; its top ten account for roughly 1.5%. Regarding treatment: about 20 received Ad26.COV2.S at low or high dose, single or two shots; about five received placebo; per-sample allocation not given. Samples were taken on day 63 after the first vaccine or placebo injection. Germline values: CDR1 SGHRS, CDR2 YFSETQ. V lost 4 bases to trimming and J lost 2 bases; unmatched junction nucleotides: 11. The CDR3 runs to 17 residues.

The material sequenced was peripheral blood, taken in a trial of Ad26.COV2.S vaccine versus placebo. The J gene is TRBJ2-2, the V gene TRBV5-1; TRBD2 matches 7 bases. This TCR derives from a person between 18 and 59 years old who received the Ad26.COV2.S COVID-19 vaccine or a placebo. The CDR3 loop is CASSLSGGGLNTGELFF. In DNA, the CDR3 is TGCGCCAGCAGCCTGTCGGGAGGAGGACTAAACACCGGGGAGCTGTTTTTT.